A selection of T cell receptor beta chains follows, all from one sample in a study of early T cells in non-severe SARS-CoV-2 infection. TCRdb re-called the 5' RACE reads with MiXCR, one entry per CDR3 protein. The repertoire includes 76,000 or so distinct CDR3 sequences, approximately 10% of them detected once, and about 4.8% sits in the top ten. Sequencing used whole blood. These TCRs come from an adult who was a healthcare worker with PCR-confirmed SARS-CoV-2 infection or an uninfected control (not recorded which). The CDR3 runs from the conserved cysteine through the conserved F or W. A D gene is named only where the DNA matches it firmly. Part of the rows lack a size; the others show once, few, many or a class for expanded clones.

>TRBJ1-3|TRBV2|TRBD1|-
TGTGCCAGCATTCGGGACAGAGCTGGAAACACCATATATTTT
CASIRDRAGNTIYF
>TRBJ2-3|TRBV27|TRBD2|-
TGTGCCAGCAGTTTTTCCCCTCCTAGCGGGGCGGCAGATACGCAGTATTTT
CASSFSPPSGAADTQYF
>TRBJ2-1|TRBV5-1|-|-
TGCGCCAGCAGCTTGTACGAGAGCTCCTACAATGAGCAGTTCTTC
CASSLYESSYNEQFF
>TRBJ2-7|TRBV20-1|TRBD2|many
TGCAGTGCCACCGGGACTAGCCCTAACTACGAGCAGTACTTC
CSATGTSPNYEQYF
>TRBJ2-5|TRBV4-1|TRBD1|-
TGCGCCACCCAGGGGGACCAAGAGACCCAGTACTTC
CATQGDQETQYF
>TRBJ2-3|TRBV7-9|TRBD2|-
TGTGCCAGCAGCCCCCGGGGGGGGGCAGATACGCAGTATTTT
CASSPRGGADTQYF
>TRBJ1-6|TRBV10-3|TRBD1|-
TGTGCCATCAGTGTGTGGGACAGGGCGAATTCACCCCTCCACTTT
CAISVWDRANSPLHF
>TRBJ2-2|TRBV5-5|-|many
TGTGCCAGCAGCTTGGGACAGGAGCTGTTTTTT
CASSLGQELFF
>TRBJ1-2|TRBV6-6|-|many
TGTGCCAGCAGTTACGTGGGGGGTCATGGCTACACCTTC
CASSYVGGHGYTF
>TRBJ2-2|TRBV9|-|many
TGTGCCAGCAGCCCTGGCGGGGCCAGGACCGGGGAGCTGTTTTTT
CASSPGGARTGELFF
>TRBJ1-1|TRBV5-1|-|many
TGCGCCAGCAGCTTGACGGGGGAACACACTGAAGCTTTCTTT
CASSLTGEHTEAFF
>TRBJ2-3|TRBV12-3/TRBV12-4|-|-
TGTGCCAGCAGGACTTCTACTAGCACAGATACGCAGTATTTT
CASRTSTSTDTQYF
>TRBJ2-5|TRBV29-1|TRBD1|-
TGCAGCGGCTACAGGGGGCGGGAGACCCAGTACTTC
CSGYRGRETQYF
>TRBJ2-5|TRBV2|TRBD1|few
TGTGCCAGCTGCCCGGACAGGGGACAGACCCAGTACTTC
CASCPDRGQTQYF
>TRBJ2-3|TRBV5-4|TRBD2|many
TGTGCCAGCAGCTTGCCAGCGGGGGGCACAGATACGCAGTATTTT
CASSLPAGGTDTQYF
>TRBJ2-4|TRBV4-3|TRBD2|-
TGCGCCAGCAGCCAAGCGGAGCGGGGCATTCAGTACTTC
CASSQAERGIQYF